These 8 T cell receptor beta chains originate from one sample sequenced in a study of shared clonotypes between healthy human individuals. This table comes from immunoSEQ multiplex PCR, and its TCRdb copy is limited to in-frame clones, with some not included. The sample contains millions of clones, approximately 95% of which appear only once. Sample: naive CD4+ T cells from PBMCs. Stated subset: CD45RA+ positively selected. Receptors were obtained from a man younger than 35 in good health. Some clones in this sample may be carry-over from other donors' samples.

This chain connects TRBV7-8 to TRBJ2-7, with D possibly TRBD2 on 5 matching bases. In germline, CDR1 is SGHVS, CDR2 FQNEAQ. V lost 4 bases, J lost 4 bases, and 17 bases lay in between. The CDR3 runs 15 residues. The CDR3 sequence: CASSSRSSARYEQYF. The CDR3 DNA follows: TGTGCCAGCAGCTCCCGGAGTAGCGCACGATACGAGCAGTACTTC. The variable domain in full, completed from reference TRBV7-8 and TRBJ2-7, reads GAGVSQSPRYKVAKRGQDVALRCDPISGHVSLFWYQQALGQGPEFLTYFQNEAQLDKSGLPSDRFFAERPEGSVSTLKIQRTQQEDSAVYLCASSSRSSARYEQYFGPGTRLTVT.

This chain joins TRBV7-2 and TRBJ2-2; tentatively, D is TRBD1 (6 bases). CDR3 size: 15 residues. V was shortened by 6 bases and J by 4 bases, with 15 bases between the two germline ends. From germline, CDR1 is SGHTA and CDR2 FQGNSA. Here the CDR3 DNA reads TGTGCCAGCAGAATACAGGGTGTTGGCACCGGGGAGCTGTTTTTT. Its protein is CASRIQGVGTGELFF.

J is TRBJ2-3 and V is TRBV7-2, with D uncertain. CDR3 length equals 14 residues. The germline gives CDR1 SGHTA, CDR2 FQGNSA. Trimming shortened V by 5 bases and J by 0 bases, and 9 bases separated the two germline ends. CDR3 coding DNA: TGTGCCAGCAGCCCCCGGAGTAGCACAGATACGCAGTATTTT. This codes for CASSPRSSTDTQYF.

The rearrangement uses TRBV2 and TRBJ2-1; 7 positions match TRBD1. This CDR3 spans 15 amino acids. Looked up from germline, CDR1 is SNHLY and CDR2 is FYNNEI. V shed 7 bases and J 4 bases; nucleotides not matched to a gene: 10. This CDR3 is CASKGRSGGYNEQFF. The DNA for the CDR3 is TGTGCCAGCAAAGGGCGGTCAGGGGGTTACAATGAGCAGTTCTTC.

This clone showed up just a few times. This sequence joins TRBV18 and TRBJ1-1, with D uncertain. Germline assignment: CDR1 KGHSH and CDR2 LQKENI. V was clipped by 2 bases and J by 7 bases, with 8 bases between them. The length of the CDR3 is 12 residues. This chain's CDR3 is CASSPMRDEAFF. In DNA form, the CDR3 reads TGTGCCAGCTCACCAATGCGCGATGAAGCTTTCTTT. The complete variable domain, with remaining parts taken from reference TRBV18 and TRBJ1-1, reads NAGVMQNPRHLVRRRGQEARLRCSPMKGHSHVYWYRQLPEEGLKFMVYLQKENIIDESGMPKERFSAEFPKEGPSILRIQQVVRGDSAAYFCASSPMRDEAFFGQGTRLTVV.

The chain couples TRBV28 to TRBJ1-4, with TRBD1 as a possible D gene (6 bases). V lost 6 bases and J lost 2, with 13 bases in between. Germline CDR1 MDHEN, CDR2 SYDVKM. The CDR3 runs to 15 residues. The CDR3 loop reads CASRAPGATNEKLFF. CDR3 nucleotides: TGTGCCAGCAGGGCCCCAGGGGCGACTAATGAAAAACTGTTTTTT.

About this clone: Other DNA sequences of this sample code for an identical CDR3. This chain links TRBV5-1 with TRBJ2-1, with TRBD1 as a possible D gene (6 bases). The CDR3 runs to 13 residues. The V and J ends lost 3 bases and 8 bases respectively, with 12 bases between them. The germline CDR1 and CDR2 sequences are SGHRS and YFSETQ. In nucleotides, the CDR3 is TGCGCCAGCAGCTCACTACAGGGCGATGAGCAGTTCTTC. Translation gives CASSSLQGDEQFF.

This chain links TRBV6-1 with TRBJ2-7; TRBD2 aligns across 9 bases. The CDR3 is made up of 15 amino acids. V trimming: 2 bases; J trimming: 7 bases; junction bases outside the gene matches: 9. The germline gives CDR1 MNHNS, CDR2 SASEGT. The CDR3 protein is CASSELAGGRGEQYF. CDR3 nucleotide sequence: TGTGCCAGCAGTGAATTGGCGGGAGGGCGGGGGGAGCAGTACTTC.